A single sample is the source of the 27 T cell receptor beta chains below, sequenced in a study of blood T cell repertoires in COVID-19 (dated by TCRdb to 2020 to 2022). The protocol used for the library was the immunoSEQ multiplex PCR assay. TCRdb provides this immuneACCESS table in a form limited to in-frame rearrangements. Some clones are lacking; in checked studies, under half of them reflect an unresolved V gene, and why the rest are absent is not known. The sample table contains approximately 170,000 clones; only one count was recorded for roughly 80% of them. Together, the top ten hold approximately 8.1% of the sample. The sequencing input was peripheral blood. The source of these receptors is an elderly woman with COVID-19, enrolled during active disease.

V is TRBV19 and J is TRBJ1-4, with D maybe TRBD1 (5 bases). Looked up from germline, CDR1 is LNHDA and CDR2 is SQIVND (reference sequence). The length of the CDR3 is 15 residues. V lost 6 bases and J 6 bases, leaving 17 bases between the germline ends. CDR3 sequence: CASSDQARADEKLFF. The CDR3, as DNA: TGTGCCAGTAGCGATCAGGCCAGGGCGGATGAAAAACTGTTTTTT.

This clone was detected once. The rearrangement uses TRBV18 and TRBJ2-1; 9 bases align to TRBD2. The junction had 7 bases not matched to a gene; V was cut back by 4 bases and J by 3 bases. This CDR3 spans 16 amino acids. Germline-derived CDR1 and CDR2 are KGHSH and LQKENI. The CDR3 loop reads CASSRRTSVGYNEQFF. As DNA, the CDR3 is TGTGCCAGCTCACGAAGGACTAGCGTTGGCTACAATGAGCAGTTCTTC.

This chain connects TRBV19 to TRBJ1-5; maybe TRBD1 (5 bases). This CDR3 is 16 amino acids long. Germline values: CDR1 LNHDA, CDR2 SQIVND (reference sequence). V was clipped by 6 bases and J by 2 bases, with 17 bases between them. The CDR3 sequence: CASRVTGMWRNQPQHF. DNA for the CDR3: TGTGCCAGTAGGGTCACAGGAATGTGGCGCAATCAGCCCCAGCATTTT.

This clone was counted a few times. The chain uses TRBV19 and TRBJ1-2, with D perhaps TRBD1 (6 bases). Germline loops: CDR1 LNHDA, CDR2 SQIVND (reference sequence). V lost 4 bases and J 5 bases, leaving 11 bases between the germline ends. This CDR3 contains 13 residues. The CDR3 loop reads CASSNREVYGYTF. CDR3 nucleotides: TGTGCCAGTAGTAACAGGGAAGTATATGGCTACACCTTC.

This chain links TRBV23-1 with TRBJ1-2; tentatively, D is TRBD1 (6 bases). TRBV23-1 is given ORF status, its function remaining uncertain. CDR3 length: 19 residues. V gave up 6 bases and J gave up 3 bases, with 29 bases separating them. The CDR3 bases are TGCGCCAGCAGCCTACTGGTTGAAATTCGGGACACTCTCCACTATGGCTACACCTTC. Residues: CASSLLVEIRDTLHYGYTF.

V is TRBV5-4 and J is TRBJ2-2, with 7 bases identical to TRBD2. The CDR3 runs to 12 residues. Germline CDR1 and CDR2: SGHNT and YYREEE (reference sequence). Trimming at V came to 7 bases and at J to 6 bases, leaving 3 bases not matched to a gene. CDR3 residues: CASGREAGELFF. CDR3 bases: TGTGCCAGCGGGAGGGAGGCCGGGGAGCTGTTTTTT.

This chain connects TRBV15 to TRBJ2-1; 7 bases line up with TRBD1. Germline trimming cut 4 bases from V and 4 bases from J; bases unmatched to any gene: 7. The CDR3 totals 15 residues. CDR1 and CDR2 from the germline V gene are LNHNV and YYDKDF (reference sequence). The CDR3 is CATSNTPGQYNEQFF. The CDR3 bases are TGTGCCACCAGCAATACACCGGGACAGTACAATGAGCAGTTCTTC.

CDR3 amino acids: CASSLVAGGNTIYF. The DNA of the CDR3 is TGTGCCAGCAGCTTAGTGGCAGGGGGAAACACCATATATTTT. The chain employs TRBV7-9 and TRBJ1-3; possibly TRBD1 for D (5 bases). The CDR3 length is 14 residues. The V gene lost 1 base and the J gene lost 4 bases, with 8 bases spanning the gap. Germline lookup yields CDR1 SEHNR and CDR2 FQNEAQ (reference sequence).

The chain combines TRBV5-1 with TRBJ1-4; D perhaps matches TRBD1 (6 bases). CDR1 is SGHRS, CDR2 YFSETQ, per germline. V was pared by 7 bases and J by 8 bases, with 15 bases between. This CDR3 comprises 13 residues. CDR3: CASSPGQGEKLFF. The CDR3 bases are TGCGCCAGCTCCCCGGGGCAGGGGGAAAAACTGTTTTTT.

The chain joins TRBV2 to TRBJ1-4, with TRBD1 identical over 7 bases. V shed 7 bases, J shed 6 bases, and the junction held 2 bases outside the gene matches. The CDR3 loop spans 12 amino acids. Per germline, CDR1 SNHLY and CDR2 FYNNEI. The CDR3 DNA reads TGTGCCAGCAAGGGGGCTGATGAAAAACTGTTTTTT. It specifies CASKGADEKLFF.

The chain combines TRBV7-8 with TRBJ1-6; D call uncertain. Germline V lookup: CDR1 SGHVS, CDR2 FQNEAQ. This CDR3 comprises 12 residues. The V and J ends lost 5 bases and 10 bases respectively, with 9 bases between them. CDR3 protein: CASSPNGSPLHF. CDR3 nucleotide sequence: TGTGCCAGCAGCCCGAACGGGTCACCCCTCCACTTT.

The CDR3 region has the DNA TGCGCCAGCAGCCCCCAGGGGTTGGTGGAGACCCAGTACTTC. Translating gives CASSPQGLVETQYF. V and J are TRBV5-1 and TRBJ2-5; D possibly corresponds to TRBD1 (6 bases). This CDR3 spans 14 amino acids. The V end was cut by 4 bases, the J end by 5 bases, with 15 bases between. Germline assignment: CDR1 SGHRS and CDR2 YFSETQ.

Written as DNA, the CDR3 is TGTGCCAGCAGCTCCCCGGGGGGCACTGAAGCTTTCTTT. Its translation is CASSSPGGTEAFF. The chain uses TRBV12-3 or TRBV12-4 and TRBJ1-1; D perhaps matches TRBD1 (5 bases). V lost 6 bases, J lost 4 bases, and 12 bases lay in between. The CDR3 is 13 residues long.

This chain uses TRBV28 with TRBJ1-2; D is unresolved. V lost 1 base and J lost 6, with 9 bases in between. Germline V gene sequence: CDR1 MDHEN, CDR2 SYDVKM. This CDR3 has 13 amino acids. Here the CDR3 DNA reads TGTGCCAGCAGTTTATTGGGAGGGAATGGCTACACCTTC. Residues: CASSLLGGNGYTF.

The V and J genes are TRBV5-1 and TRBJ2-2, with 8 bases identical to TRBD1. The CDR3 totals 16 residues. Unmatched junction bases numbered 8, after V lost 3 bases and J lost 4 bases. Germline CDR1 and CDR2: SGHRS and YFSETQ. The CDR3 nucleotides read TGCGCCAGCAGCTACCCGACAGGGGCGACCACCGGGGAGCTGTTTTTT. Protein product: CASSYPTGATTGELFF.

The chain links TRBV6-5 to TRBJ1-1; D not certain. This CDR3 has 15 residues. Trimming took off 6 bases at V and 1 base at J, with 15 bases between the two ends. Germline CDR1 MNHEY, CDR2 SVGAGI. In DNA form, the CDR3 reads TGTGCCAGCAGGGCGCCGGAACGGGGGAACACTGAAGCTTTCTTT. Translating gives CASRAPERGNTEAFF.

V usage is TRBV5-1 and J usage is TRBJ1-2, with unresolved D. Trimming removed 3 bases at V and 7 bases at J, with 16 bases between. Germline V lookup: CDR1 SGHRS, CDR2 YFSETQ. This CDR3 is 14 amino acids long. In DNA, the CDR3 is TGCGCCAGCAGCTCCCTCGACACCAAAACTGGCTACACCTTC. It codes for CASSSLDTKTGYTF. Looking up the rest from reference TRBV5-1 and TRBJ1-2 gives the full variable domain: KAGVTQTPRYLIKTRGQQVTLSCSPISGHRSVSWYQQTPGQGLQFLFEYFSETQRNKGNFPGRFSGRQFSNSRSEMNVSTLELGDSALYLCASSSLDTKTGYTFGSGTRLTVV.

V is TRBV10-3 and J is TRBJ2-7, with D perhaps matching TRBD2 (5 bases). With 2 bases removed from V and 2 bases from J, the gap between germline ends came to 7 bases. The V gene's germline CDR1 is ENHRY and CDR2 SYGVKD. The CDR3 runs 13 residues. CDR3 DNA sequence: TGTGCCATCAGTGAGGCGGGCCCCTACGAGCAGTACTTC. Translation gives CAISEAGPYEQYF.

The chain has TRBV18 and TRBJ1-4; tentatively, D is TRBD1 (5 bases). The V end was cut by 3 bases, the J end by 7 bases, with 15 bases between. The CDR3 length is 15 residues. Germline V gene sequence: CDR1 KGHSH, CDR2 LQKENI. CDR3 sequence reads: CASSPALPTAEKLFF. As DNA, the CDR3 is TGTGCCAGCTCACCTGCCTTGCCGACAGCTGAAAAACTGTTTTTT.

The chain joins TRBV19 to TRBJ1-5; a possible D gene is TRBD1 (5 bases). The germline V and J ends were trimmed by 10 bases and 3 bases, with 10 bases remaining between them. CDR3 length equals 12 residues. Germline V gene data show CDR1 as LNHDA and CDR2 as SQIVND (reference sequence). For the CDR3, the DNA is TGTGCCACCCAGGGTACCAATCAGCCCCAGCATTTT. It specifies CATQGTNQPQHF.

In the case of this clone: In the same sample, other DNA sequences code for this CDR3. The rearrangement uses TRBV5-1 and TRBJ1-1; 8 positions match TRBD1. Losses at the gene ends were 0 bases for V and 5 bases for J; bases not matched to a gene: 3. The CDR3 is 14 residues long. The germline V gene has CDR1 SGHRS and CDR2 YFSETQ. CDR3 DNA: TGCGCCAGCAGCTTGGCACAGGGGGGGACTGAAGCTTTCTTT. Translating gives CASSLAQGGTEAFF.

This sequence joins TRBV18 and TRBJ2-1; perhaps TRBD2 as D (7 bases). CDR1 and CDR2 from the germline V gene are KGHSH and LQKENI. CDR3 length: 15 residues. V lost 6 bases and J lost 6, with 18 bases in between. CDR3 sequence: CASSQGRGGLNEQFF. The CDR3 DNA reads TGTGCCAGCTCTCAGGGTAGGGGGGGCCTCAATGAGCAGTTCTTC.

The chain carries TRBV7-9 and TRBJ1-1; D is unclear. The germline CDR1 and CDR2 sequences are SEHNR and FQNEAQ (reference sequence). The CDR3 sequence is 15 residues long. V gave up 5 bases and J gave up 4 bases, with 17 bases separating them. The CDR3 bases are TGTGCCAGCAGCCGATCGGACGGCCGGGGCACTGAAGCTTTCTTT. Its protein is CASSRSDGRGTEAFF.

The gene calls are TRBV6-5 and TRBJ1-2, with 7 nucleotides matching TRBD1. The ends lost 5 bases at V and 1 base at J; junction bases unmatched: 1. The length of the CDR3 is 13 residues. In germline, CDR1 is MNHEY, CDR2 SVGAGI. CDR3 nucleotides: TGTGCCAGCAGTCAGGGGGGTAACTATGGCTACACCTTC. This codes for CASSQGGNYGYTF.

This rearrangement joins TRBV6-5 to TRBJ1-2, with 8 bases fitting TRBD1. V was pared by 8 bases and J by 3 bases, with 5 bases of the junction left unmatched. Germline CDR1 is MNHEY and CDR2 is SVGAGI. This CDR3 contains 13 residues. In nucleotides, the CDR3 is TGTGCCAGCCCAGGGGGCATTGACTATGGCTACACCTTC. It translates to CASPGGIDYGYTF.

This clone has more than one count but fewer than ten. The V call is TRBV19, the J call TRBJ2-3, with 9 bases matching TRBD2. V was pared by 6 bases and J by 7 bases, with 14 bases of the junction left unmatched. Germline V gives CDR1 LNHDA, CDR2 SQIVND (reference sequence). The CDR3 loop spans 16 amino acids. CDR3 amino acids: CASSPPSRGGMNTQYF. DNA of the CDR3: TGTGCCAGTAGCCCCCCCTCGCGGGGGGGCATGAATACGCAGTATTTT.

The chain combines TRBV9 with TRBJ1-2; D perhaps matches TRBD1 (6 bases). The germline gives CDR1 SGDLS, CDR2 YYNGEE. The CDR3 spans 14 residues. Between the trimmed V and J ends, which lost 0 bases and 6 bases, there was a span of 12 bases. As DNA, the CDR3 is TGTGCCAGCAGCGTAGCTATGGGGGCAGATGGCTACACCTTC. Its translation is CASSVAMGADGYTF.